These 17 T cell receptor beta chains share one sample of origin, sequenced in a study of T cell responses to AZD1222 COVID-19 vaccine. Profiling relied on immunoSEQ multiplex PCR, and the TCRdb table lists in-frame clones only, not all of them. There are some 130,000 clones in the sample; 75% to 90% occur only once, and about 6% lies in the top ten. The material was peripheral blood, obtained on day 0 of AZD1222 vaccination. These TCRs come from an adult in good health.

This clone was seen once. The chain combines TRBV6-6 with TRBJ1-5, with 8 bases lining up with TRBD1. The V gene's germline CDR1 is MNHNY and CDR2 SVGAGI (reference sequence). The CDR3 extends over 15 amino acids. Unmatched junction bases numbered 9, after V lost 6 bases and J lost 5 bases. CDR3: CASSLDRGSYQPQHF. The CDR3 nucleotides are TGTGCCAGCAGCCTAGACAGGGGATCATATCAGCCCCAGCATTTT.

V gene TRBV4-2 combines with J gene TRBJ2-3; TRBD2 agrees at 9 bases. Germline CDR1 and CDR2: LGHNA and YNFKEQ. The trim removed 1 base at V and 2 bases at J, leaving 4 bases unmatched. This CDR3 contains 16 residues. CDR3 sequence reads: CASSQGSGGPTDTQYF. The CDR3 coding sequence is TGTGCCAGCAGCCAAGGTAGCGGGGGCCCCACAGATACGCAGTATTTT.

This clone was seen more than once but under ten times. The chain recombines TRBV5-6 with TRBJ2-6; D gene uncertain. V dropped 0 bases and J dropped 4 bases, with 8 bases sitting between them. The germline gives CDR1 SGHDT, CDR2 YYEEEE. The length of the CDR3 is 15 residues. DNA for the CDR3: TGTGCCAGCAGCTTGGGACTTTCCGGGGCCAACGTCCTGACTTTC. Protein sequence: CASSLGLSGANVLTF.

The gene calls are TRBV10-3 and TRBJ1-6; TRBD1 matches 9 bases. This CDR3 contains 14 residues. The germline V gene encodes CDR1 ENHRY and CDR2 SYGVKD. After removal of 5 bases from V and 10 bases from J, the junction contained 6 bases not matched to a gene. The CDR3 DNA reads TGTGCCATCAGTCCGGGACAGGGAACGTCACCCCTCCACTTT. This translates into CAISPGQGTSPLHF.

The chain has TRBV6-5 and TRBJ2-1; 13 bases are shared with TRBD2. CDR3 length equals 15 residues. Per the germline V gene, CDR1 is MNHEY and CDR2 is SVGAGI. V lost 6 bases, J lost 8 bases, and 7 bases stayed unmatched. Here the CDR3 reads CASRGGLAGKDEQFF. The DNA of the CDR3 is TGTGCCAGCAGGGGGGGACTAGCGGGGAAAGATGAGCAGTTCTTC.

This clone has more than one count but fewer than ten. DNA of the CDR3: TGTGCCAGCAGCTTGGGTCGGCGGGGGGCAGATACGCAGTATTTT. Protein: CASSLGRRGADTQYF. The chain has TRBV5-8 and TRBJ2-3; 8 bases line up with TRBD2. This CDR3 spans 15 amino acids. Trimming cost V 0 bases and J 4 bases; bases outside gene matches: 4. In germline, CDR1 is SGHTS, CDR2 YDEGEE.

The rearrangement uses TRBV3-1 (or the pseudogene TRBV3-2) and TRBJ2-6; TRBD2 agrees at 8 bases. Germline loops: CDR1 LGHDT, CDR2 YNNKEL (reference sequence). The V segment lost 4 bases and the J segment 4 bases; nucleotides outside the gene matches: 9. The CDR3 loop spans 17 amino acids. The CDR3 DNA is TGTGCCAGCAGCCTTGGACTAGCTGAGCCCGGGGCCAACGTCCTGACTTTC. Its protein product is CASSLGLAEPGANVLTF.

The CDR3 region is CASGLLYRGQETQYF. The CDR3, as DNA: TGTGCTAGTGGTTTGCTTTACAGGGGGCAAGAGACCCAGTACTTC. The chain couples TRBV12-5 to TRBJ2-5, with TRBD1 identical over 8 bases. Germline values: CDR1 LGHNT, CDR2 FRNRAP. V lost 2 bases to trimming and J lost 2 bases; unmatched junction nucleotides: 4. The CDR3 runs 15 residues.

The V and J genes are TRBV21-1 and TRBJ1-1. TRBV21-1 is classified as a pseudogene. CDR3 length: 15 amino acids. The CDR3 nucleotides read TGTGCCAGCAGCAATCCCTGGCTAGGGAACACTGAAGCTTTCTTT. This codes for CASSNPWLGNTEAFF.

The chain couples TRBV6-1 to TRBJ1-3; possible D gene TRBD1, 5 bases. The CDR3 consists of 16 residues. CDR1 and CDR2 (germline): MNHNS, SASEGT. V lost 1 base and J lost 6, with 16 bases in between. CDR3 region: CASSEGGGGAPNTIYF. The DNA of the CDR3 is TGTGCCAGCAGTGAAGGAGGCGGGGGTGCTCCAAACACCATATATTTT.

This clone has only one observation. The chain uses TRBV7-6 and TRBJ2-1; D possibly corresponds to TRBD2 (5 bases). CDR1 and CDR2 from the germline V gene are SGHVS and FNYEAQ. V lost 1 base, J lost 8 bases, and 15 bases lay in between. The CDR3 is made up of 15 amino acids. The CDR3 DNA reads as TGTGCCAGCAGCTTAGTATCAGGAGGTAGGGATGAGCAGTTCTTC. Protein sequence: CASSLVSGGRDEQFF.

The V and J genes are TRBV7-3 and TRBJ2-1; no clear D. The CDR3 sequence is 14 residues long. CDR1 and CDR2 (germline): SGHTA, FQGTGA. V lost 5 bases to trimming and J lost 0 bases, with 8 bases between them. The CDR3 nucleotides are TGTGCCAGCAGCGCTCAAGTCTCCTACAATGAGCAGTTCTTC. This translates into CASSAQVSYNEQFF.

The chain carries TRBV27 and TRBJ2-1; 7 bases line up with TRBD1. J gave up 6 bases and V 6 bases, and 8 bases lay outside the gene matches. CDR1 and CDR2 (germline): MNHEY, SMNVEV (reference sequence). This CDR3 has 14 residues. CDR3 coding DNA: TGTGCCAGCAGCCCAAAACAGGGGAGCAATGAGCAGTTCTTC. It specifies CASSPKQGSNEQFF.

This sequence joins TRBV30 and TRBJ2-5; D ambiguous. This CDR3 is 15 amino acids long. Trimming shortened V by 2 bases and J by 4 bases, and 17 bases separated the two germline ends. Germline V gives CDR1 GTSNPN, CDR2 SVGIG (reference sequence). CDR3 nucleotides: TGTGCCTGGAGTCCCGAAAACAAAAACTTAGAGACCCAGTACTTC. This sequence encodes CAWSPENKNLETQYF.

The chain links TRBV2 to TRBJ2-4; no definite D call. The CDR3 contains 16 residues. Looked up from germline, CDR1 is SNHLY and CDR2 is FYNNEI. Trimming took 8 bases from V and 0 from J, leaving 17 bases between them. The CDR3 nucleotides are TGTGCCAGCGGCAAGGTGGCCTCCTTAGCCAAAAACATTCAGTACTTC. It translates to CASGKVASLAKNIQYF.

CDR3 DNA sequence: TGTGCCTGGAGTGTAGCCTTGAGGGGCAGGCGGGAGACCCAGTACTTC. This gives the protein CAWSVALRGRRETQYF. The chain combines TRBV30 with TRBJ2-5; D may match TRBD1 or TRBD2 (5 bases each). Germline V gene data show CDR1 as GTSNPN and CDR2 as SVGIG (reference sequence). The CDR3 has 16 residues. Deletions cut 0 bases from V and 5 bases from J, with 19 bases between.

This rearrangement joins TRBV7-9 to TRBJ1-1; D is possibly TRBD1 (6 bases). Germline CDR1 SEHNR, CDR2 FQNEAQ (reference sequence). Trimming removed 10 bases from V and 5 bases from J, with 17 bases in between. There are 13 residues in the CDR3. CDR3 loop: CATSRGQGTEAFF. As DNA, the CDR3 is TGTGCCACCTCCCGGGGCCAGGGGACTGAAGCTTTCTTT. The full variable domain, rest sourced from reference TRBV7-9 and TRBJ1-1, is DTGVSQNPRHKITKRGQNVTFRCDPISEHNRLYWYRQTLGQGPEFLTYFQNEAQLEKSRLLSDRFSAERPKGSFSTLEIQRTEQGDSAMYLCATSRGQGTEAFFGQGTRLTVV.